These 14 T cell receptor beta chains originate from one sample sequenced in a study of cytomegalovirus exposure and HLA in healthy donors. The PCR used 60 Vbeta and 13 Jbeta primers. The assay was immunoSEQ multiplex PCR, and TCRdb's table has in-frame clones only and misses some. The table records under 200,000 clones, around four fifths of them present only once. The sequencing input was PBMCs. These receptors all come from a man younger than 45 in good health and CMV-seronegative.

This clone has just one count. The chain recombines TRBV6-1 with TRBJ2-2, with D maybe TRBD1 (5 bases). CDR1 is MNHNS and CDR2 is SASEGT in the germline V gene. The CDR3 runs to 15 residues. V was pared by 8 bases and J by 1 base, with 14 bases between. CDR3 sequence: CASDLGLRNTGELFF. The CDR3 region has the DNA TGTGCCAGCGACTTGGGGCTTCGGAACACCGGGGAGCTGTTTTTT.

CDR3 coding DNA: TGTGCCAGCCGGCGAGACAGCGACTTCTACAATGAGCAGTTCTTC. Amino acids: CASRRDSDFYNEQFF. The chain joins TRBV6-1 to TRBJ2-1; D is possibly TRBD1 (5 bases). Germline CDR1 and CDR2: MNHNS and SASEGT. Trimming left V 8 bases short and J 3 bases short, with 17 bases between. The CDR3 is 15 residues long.

In DNA, the CDR3 is TGTGCCAGCAACCCACCTGGGCTAGCGGGACTCAACGAGCAGTACTTC. Its translation is CASNPPGLAGLNEQYF. This chain connects TRBV28 to TRBJ2-7; 9 nucleotides match TRBD2. The junction had 15 bases not matched to a gene; V was cut back by 7 bases and J by 5 bases. The CDR3 extends over 16 amino acids. Germline V lookup: CDR1 MDHEN, CDR2 SYDVKM.

The rearrangement joins TRBV28 to TRBJ2-3; 10 bases are a match to TRBD2. Unmatched junction bases numbered 6, after V lost 7 bases and J lost 2 bases. CDR1 is MDHEN, CDR2 SYDVKM, per germline. The CDR3 loop spans 15 amino acids. The CDR3 nucleotides are TGTGCCAGCACGAGCGGGGGGGCCGACACAGATACGCAGTATTTT. Translating it yields CASTSGGADTDTQYF.

The genes are TRBV23-1 and TRBJ2-7; TRBD1 might be the D (6 bases). TRBV23-1 is assigned to the ORF class and has an uncertain function. This CDR3 is 16 amino acids long. Trimming took 2 bases from V and 0 from J, leaving 14 bases between them. The CDR3 is CASSQPGHPSSYEQYF. The CDR3 bases are TGCGCCAGCAGTCAACCGGGACACCCGAGCTCCTACGAGCAGTACTTC.

The chain uses TRBV19 and TRBJ1-1; 8 bases agree with TRBD1. The length of the CDR3 is 11 residues. Trimming took 7 bases from V and 11 from J; bases not matched to a gene: 6. The V gene's germline CDR1 is LNHDA and CDR2 SQIVND (reference sequence). CDR3 region: CASTLDRAAFF. CDR3 sequence (DNA): TGTGCCAGTACTCTGGACAGGGCGGCTTTCTTT.

This chain uses TRBV4-3 with TRBJ2-3, with D maybe TRBD1 (6 bases). CDR1 LGHNA and CDR2 YSLEER come from the germline V gene. The CDR3 totals 13 residues. Between the trimmed V and J ends, which lost 1 base and 4 bases, there was a span of 6 bases. The CDR3 bases are TGCGCCAGCAGCCAAGCAGGGGCAGATACGCAGTATTTT. This translates into CASSQAGADTQYF.

V and J are TRBV11-2 and TRBJ2-7; 7 bases match TRBD2. V lost 0 bases and J lost 4; bases outside the gene matches: 6. Germline lookup yields CDR1 SGHAT and CDR2 FQNNGV. The CDR3 loop spans 15 amino acids. The chain's CDR3 is CASSLDGRGSYEQYF. The CDR3 coding sequence is TGTGCCAGCAGCTTAGATGGGAGGGGCTCATACGAGCAGTACTTC.

The chain is built from TRBV30 and TRBJ1-5; no clear D. Germline V gives CDR1 GTSNPN, CDR2 SVGIG (reference sequence). V dropped 0 bases and J dropped 5 bases, with 8 bases sitting between them. The CDR3 consists of 13 residues. CDR3 nucleotides: TGTGCCTGGAGTGTAGAGGAGTATCAGCCCCAGCATTTT. Amino acid sequence: CAWSVEEYQPQHF.

This clone was found a few times. The CDR3 sequence: CATRWGANSPLHF. The DNA of the CDR3 is TGTGCCACCAGATGGGGAGCTAATTCACCCCTCCACTTT. V usage is TRBV19 and J usage is TRBJ1-6, with D uncertain. CDR1 and CDR2 (germline): LNHDA, SQIVND (reference sequence). The CDR3 is 13 residues long. Trimming removed 10 bases at V and 6 bases at J, with 13 bases between.

The rearrangement joins TRBV7-9 to TRBJ2-1; D is undetermined. V shed 10 bases and J shed 8 bases, with 21 bases lying between them. The CDR3 covers 14 residues. The germline V gene has CDR1 SEHNR and CDR2 FQNEAQ (reference sequence). Here the CDR3 DNA reads TGTGCCACATTTGTAACTCTCCGACGGGATGAGCAGTTCTTC. Translating it yields CATFVTLRRDEQFF.

About this clone itself: One end of the junction is discordant with germline, which a read error may explain. This CDR3 is CSGGEGNSGYTF. The CDR3 nucleotides read TGCAGCGGGGGGGAGGGAAACTCTGGCTACACCTTC. This chain joins TRBV29-1 and TRBJ1-2; TRBD1 might be the D (5 bases). Looked up from germline, CDR1 is SQVTM and CDR2 is ANQGSEA. The CDR3 is 12 residues long.

V is TRBV9 and J is TRBJ2-7, with 8 bases lining up with TRBD1. Germline CDR1 SGDLS, CDR2 YYNGEE. The CDR3 sequence is 15 residues long. The ends lost 0 bases at V and 2 bases at J; junction bases unmatched: 4. Written as DNA, the CDR3 is TGTGCCAGCAGCGTAGGGCAGGGGGCCCCCTACGAGCAGTACTTC. Amino acid sequence: CASSVGQGAPYEQYF.

On this clone: Other DNA sequences in the sample encode the same CDR3. The rearrangement joins TRBV5-1 to TRBJ2-5; tentatively, D is TRBD1 (6 bases). Germline CDR1 is SGHRS and CDR2 is YFSETQ. The CDR3 is made up of 14 amino acids. V lost 3 bases and J lost 1, with 10 bases in between. The CDR3 nucleotides read TGCGCCAGCAGCTCCGGACAGAGCCAAGAGACCCAGTACTTC. This sequence encodes CASSSGQSQETQYF.